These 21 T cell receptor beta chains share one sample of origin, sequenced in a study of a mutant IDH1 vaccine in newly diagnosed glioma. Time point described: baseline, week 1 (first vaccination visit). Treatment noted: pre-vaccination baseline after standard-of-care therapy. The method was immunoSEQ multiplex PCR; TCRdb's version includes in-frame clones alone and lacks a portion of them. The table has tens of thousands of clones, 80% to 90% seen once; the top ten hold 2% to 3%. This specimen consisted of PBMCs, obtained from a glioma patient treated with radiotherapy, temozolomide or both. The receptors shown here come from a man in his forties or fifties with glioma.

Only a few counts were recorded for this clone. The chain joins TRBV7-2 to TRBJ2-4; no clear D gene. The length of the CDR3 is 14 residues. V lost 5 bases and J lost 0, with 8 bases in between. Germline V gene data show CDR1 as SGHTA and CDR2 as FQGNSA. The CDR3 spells CASSQLKAKNIQYF. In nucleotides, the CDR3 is TGTGCCAGCAGCCAGCTTAAAGCCAAAAACATTCAGTACTTC.

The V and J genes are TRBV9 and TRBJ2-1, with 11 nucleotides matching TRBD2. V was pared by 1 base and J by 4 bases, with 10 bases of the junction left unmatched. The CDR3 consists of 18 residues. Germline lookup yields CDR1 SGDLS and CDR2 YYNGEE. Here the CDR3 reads CASSVLAGGIELYNEQFF. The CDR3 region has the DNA TGTGCCAGCAGCGTACTAGCGGGAGGCATAGAACTATACAATGAGCAGTTCTTC.

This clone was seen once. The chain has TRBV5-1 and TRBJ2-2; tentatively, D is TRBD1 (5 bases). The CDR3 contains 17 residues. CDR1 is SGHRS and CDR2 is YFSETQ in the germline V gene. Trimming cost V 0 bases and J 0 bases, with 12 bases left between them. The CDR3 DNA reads TGCGCCAGCAGCTTGGCCACAGAGACAGCGAACACCGGGGAGCTGTTTTTT. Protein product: CASSLATETANTGELFF.

CDR3 loop: CASSPRRSEAFF. CDR3 sequence (DNA): TGTGCCAGCAGCCCTAGAAGGTCTGAAGCTTTCTTT. The chain is built from TRBV28 and TRBJ1-1, with D hard to call. The V and J ends lost 6 bases and 6 bases respectively, with 11 bases between them. CDR1 and CDR2 from the germline V gene are MDHEN and SYDVKM. CDR3 size: 12 residues.

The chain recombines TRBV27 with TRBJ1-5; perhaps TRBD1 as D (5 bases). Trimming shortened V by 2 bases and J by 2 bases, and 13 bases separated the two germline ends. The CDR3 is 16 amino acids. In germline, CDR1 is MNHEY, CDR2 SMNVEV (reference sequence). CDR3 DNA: TGTGCCAGCAGTTTAGGAGGGGTTCCCGGCAATCAGCCCCAGCATTTT. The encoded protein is CASSLGGVPGNQPQHF.

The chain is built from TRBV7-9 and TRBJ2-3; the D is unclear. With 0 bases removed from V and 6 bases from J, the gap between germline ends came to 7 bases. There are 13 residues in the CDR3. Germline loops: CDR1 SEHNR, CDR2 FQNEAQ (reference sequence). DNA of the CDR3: TGTGCCAGCAGCTTAGCGGGGTGGGATACGCAGTATTTT. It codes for CASSLAGWDTQYF.

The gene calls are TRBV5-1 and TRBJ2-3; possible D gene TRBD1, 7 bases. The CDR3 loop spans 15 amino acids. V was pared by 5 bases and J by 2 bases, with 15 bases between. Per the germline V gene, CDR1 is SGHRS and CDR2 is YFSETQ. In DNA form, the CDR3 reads TGCGCCAGCAGTTGGCAGGGGGGAATCACAGATACGCAGTATTTT. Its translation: CASSWQGGITDTQYF.

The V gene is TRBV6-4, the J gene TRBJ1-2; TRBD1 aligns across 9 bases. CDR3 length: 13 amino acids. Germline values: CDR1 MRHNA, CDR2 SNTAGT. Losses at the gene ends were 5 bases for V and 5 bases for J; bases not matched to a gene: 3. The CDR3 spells CASSLDRGYGYTF. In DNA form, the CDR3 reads TGTGCCAGCAGTTTAGACAGGGGGTATGGCTACACCTTC.

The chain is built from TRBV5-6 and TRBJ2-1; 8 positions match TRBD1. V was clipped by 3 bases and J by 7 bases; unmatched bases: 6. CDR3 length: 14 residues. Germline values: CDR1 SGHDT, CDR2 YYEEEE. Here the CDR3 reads CASSSLDRGNEQFF. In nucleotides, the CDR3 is TGTGCCAGCAGCTCACTCGACAGGGGAAATGAGCAGTTCTTC.

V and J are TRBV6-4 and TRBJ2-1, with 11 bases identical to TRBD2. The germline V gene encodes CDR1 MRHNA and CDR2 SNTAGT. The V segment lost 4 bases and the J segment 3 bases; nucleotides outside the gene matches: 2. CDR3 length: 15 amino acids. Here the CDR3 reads CASSATSGIYNEQFF. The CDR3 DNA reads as TGTGCCAGCAGTGCGACTAGCGGGATCTACAATGAGCAGTTCTTC.

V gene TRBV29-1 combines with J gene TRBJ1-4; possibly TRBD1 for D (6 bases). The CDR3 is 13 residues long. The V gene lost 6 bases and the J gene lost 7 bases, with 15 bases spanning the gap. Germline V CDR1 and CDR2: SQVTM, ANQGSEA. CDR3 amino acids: CSVGGGAGEKLFF. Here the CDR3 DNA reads TGCAGCGTGGGGGGGGGCGCCGGTGAAAAACTGTTTTTT.

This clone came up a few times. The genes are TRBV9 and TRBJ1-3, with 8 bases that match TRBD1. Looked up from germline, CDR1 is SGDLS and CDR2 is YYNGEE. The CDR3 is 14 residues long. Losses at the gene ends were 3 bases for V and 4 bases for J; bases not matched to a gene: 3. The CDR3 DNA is TGTGCCAGCAGCGGGACAGGGTACGGAAACACCATATATTTT. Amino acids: CASSGTGYGNTIYF.

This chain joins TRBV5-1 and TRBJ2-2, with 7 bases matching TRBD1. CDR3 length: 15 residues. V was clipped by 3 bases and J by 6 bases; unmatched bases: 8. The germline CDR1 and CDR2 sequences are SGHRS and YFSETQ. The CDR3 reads CASSYLTGIAGELFF. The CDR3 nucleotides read TGCGCCAGCAGCTACCTGACAGGGATAGCCGGGGAGCTGTTTTTT.

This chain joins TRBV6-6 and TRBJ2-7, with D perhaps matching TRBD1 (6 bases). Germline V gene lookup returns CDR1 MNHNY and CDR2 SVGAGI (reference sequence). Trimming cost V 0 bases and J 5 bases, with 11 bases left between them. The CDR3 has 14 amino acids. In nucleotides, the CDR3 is TGTGCCAGCAGTTACTCCTACAGGGATAACGAGCAGTACTTC. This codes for CASSYSYRDNEQYF.

The CDR3, as DNA: TGTGCCAGCAAAAGCGGACCTGGAGAAATGAGGCAGTTCTTC. Translated, it gives CASKSGPGEMRQFF. The rearrangement uses TRBV6-1 and TRBJ2-1; possible D gene TRBD2, 5 bases. Germline CDR1 is MNHNS and CDR2 is SASEGT. The CDR3 runs to 14 residues. The V and J ends lost 7 bases and 12 bases respectively, with 22 bases between them.

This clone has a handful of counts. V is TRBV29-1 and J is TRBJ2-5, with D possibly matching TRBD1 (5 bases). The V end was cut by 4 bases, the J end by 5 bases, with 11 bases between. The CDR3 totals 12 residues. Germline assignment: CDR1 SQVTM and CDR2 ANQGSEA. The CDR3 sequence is CSVAGPWETQYF. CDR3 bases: TGCAGCGTTGCAGGGCCCTGGGAGACCCAGTACTTC.

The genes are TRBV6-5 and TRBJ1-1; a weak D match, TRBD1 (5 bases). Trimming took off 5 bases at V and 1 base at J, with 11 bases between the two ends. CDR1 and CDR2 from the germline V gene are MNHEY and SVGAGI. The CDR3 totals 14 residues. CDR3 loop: CASSPGGRNTEAFF. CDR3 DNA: TGTGCCAGCAGTCCCGGGGGGAGGAACACTGAAGCTTTCTTT.

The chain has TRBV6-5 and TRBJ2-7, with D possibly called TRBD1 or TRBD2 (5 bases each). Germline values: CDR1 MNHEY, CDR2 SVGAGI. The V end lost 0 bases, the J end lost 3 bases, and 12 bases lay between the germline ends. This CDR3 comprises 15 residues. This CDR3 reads CASSYSGTPGYEQYF. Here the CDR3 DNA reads TGTGCCAGCAGTTACTCGGGGACCCCCGGCTACGAGCAGTACTTC.

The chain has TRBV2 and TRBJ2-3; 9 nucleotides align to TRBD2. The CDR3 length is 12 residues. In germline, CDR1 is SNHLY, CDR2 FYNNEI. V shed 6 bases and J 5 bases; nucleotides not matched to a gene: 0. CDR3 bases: TGTGCCAGCAGAGCGGGAGGAGATACGCAGTATTTT. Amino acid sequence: CASRAGGDTQYF.

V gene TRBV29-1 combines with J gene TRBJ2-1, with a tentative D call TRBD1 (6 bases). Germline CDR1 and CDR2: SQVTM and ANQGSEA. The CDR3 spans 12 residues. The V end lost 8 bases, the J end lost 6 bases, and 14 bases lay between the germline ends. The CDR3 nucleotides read TGCAGCAAACAGGGCGGTAGCAATGAGCAGTTCTTC. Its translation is CSKQGGSNEQFF.

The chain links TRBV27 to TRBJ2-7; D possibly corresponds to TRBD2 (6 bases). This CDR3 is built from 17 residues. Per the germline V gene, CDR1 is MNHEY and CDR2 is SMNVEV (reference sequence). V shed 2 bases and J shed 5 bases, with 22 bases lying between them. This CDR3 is CASSLSPPGLTGDEQYF. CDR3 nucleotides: TGTGCCAGCAGTTTAAGCCCCCCGGGACTTACAGGTGACGAGCAGTACTTC.